The 15 T cell receptor beta chains given below trace back to one sample, sequenced in a study of OX40 agonist ivuxolimab in advanced cancers. Only in-frame clones appear in the TCRdb table, and some are missing; sequencing was by immunoSEQ multiplex PCR. The sample comprises about 91,000 clones, 87% of which are singletons, and under 0.55% rests with the top ten. Sequencing was performed on CD4+ or CD8+ T cells sorted from blood, taken in a trial of the OX40 agonist ivuxolimab. These receptors all stem from an adult with an advanced solid tumor such as melanoma, head and neck, liver or kidney cancer.

This rearrangement joins TRBV7-9 to TRBJ1-3; D not certain. There are 13 residues in the CDR3. CDR1 is SEHNR and CDR2 is FQNEAQ in the germline V gene (reference sequence). With 3 bases removed from V and 4 bases from J, the gap between germline ends came to 7 bases. As DNA, the CDR3 is TGTGCCAGCAGCTTTGGCAGAGGAAACACCATATATTTT. Its translation is CASSFGRGNTIYF.

This clone was detected only a few times. The rearrangement links TRBV28 to TRBJ1-5; possibly TRBD1 for D (6 bases). The V gene's germline CDR1 is MDHEN and CDR2 SYDVKM. The ends were cut back, 6 bases at V and 4 bases at J, with 16 bases in the middle. CDR3 length: 15 amino acids. The CDR3 DNA reads TGTGCCAGCAGACCCACAGGGTCCGGGAATCAGCCCCAGCATTTT. Translation gives CASRPTGSGNQPQHF. Full variable domain (outside the CDR3, taken from reference TRBV28 and TRBJ1-5): DVKVTQSSRYLVKRTGEKVFLECVQDMDHENMFWYRQDPGLGLRLIYFSYDVKMKEKGDIPEGYSVSREKKERFSLILESASTNQTSMYLCASRPTGSGNQPQHFGDGTRLSIL.

The genes are TRBV5-5 and TRBJ1-5; D unclear. The CDR3 length is 15 residues. V was clipped by 2 bases and J by 1 base, with 10 bases between them. Germline CDR1 SGHKS, CDR2 YYEKEE (reference sequence). The CDR3 reads CASSFNSESNQPQHF. The CDR3 DNA reads as TGTGCCAGCAGCTTTAACAGCGAAAGCAATCAGCCCCAGCATTTT.

J is TRBJ2-3 and V is TRBV19; TRBD1 or TRBD2 may be the D gene (7 bases each). The germline gives CDR1 LNHDA, CDR2 SQIVND (reference sequence). The length of the CDR3 is 16 residues. V lost 1 base and J 4 bases, leaving 15 bases between the germline ends. CDR3 amino acids: CASSIGRGGPADTQYF. The CDR3 region has the DNA TGTGCCAGTAGTATAGGCAGGGGGGGCCCAGCAGATACGCAGTATTTT.

V and J are TRBV27 and TRBJ1-2, with no clear D. CDR3 length: 14 residues. V lost 2 bases and J 5 bases, leaving 12 bases between the germline ends. CDR1 is MNHEY, CDR2 SMNVEV, per germline (reference sequence). The CDR3 protein is CASSLGPPGYGYTF. The CDR3 nucleotides read TGTGCCAGCAGTTTAGGACCGCCTGGTTATGGCTACACCTTC.

V gene TRBV28 combines with J gene TRBJ1-6, with TRBD1 identical over 8 bases. This CDR3 has 16 amino acids. V was clipped by 6 bases and J by 8 bases; unmatched bases: 12. From germline, CDR1 is MDHEN and CDR2 SYDVKM. The CDR3 region has the DNA TGTGCCAGCAGACCTCGACAGGGGCGGCGGGATTCACCCCTCCACTTT. Translated, it gives CASRPRQGRRDSPLHF.

The chain is built from TRBV7-8 and TRBJ1-2, with 7 bases matching TRBD1. Germline values: CDR1 SGHVS, CDR2 FQNEAQ. CDR3 size: 13 residues. The trim removed 1 base at V and 4 bases at J, leaving 0 bases unmatched. This CDR3 is CASSLGDSYGYTF. CDR3 DNA: TGTGCCAGCAGCTTAGGGGACAGCTATGGCTACACCTTC.

A remark on this clone: At one boundary the junction diverges from the germline segment, which might be a read error. The chain links TRBV2 to TRBJ1-1; TRBD1 might be the D (5 bases). The CDR3 is 12 residues long. CDR1 is SNHLY, CDR2 FYNNEI, per germline. This CDR3 reads CARSGAFTEAFF. Here the CDR3 DNA reads TGTGCCAGGAGTGGGGCCTTCACTGAAGCTTTCTTT.

The gene calls are TRBV2 and TRBJ1-2, with a tentative D call TRBD1 (5 bases). V was trimmed by 7 bases and J by 2 bases, leaving 17 bases between them. The CDR3 totals 15 residues. Germline V gene data show CDR1 as SNHLY and CDR2 as FYNNEI. The CDR3 here is CASMEGATVNYGYTF. The CDR3 nucleotides are TGTGCCAGCATGGAAGGGGCGACAGTGAACTATGGCTACACCTTC.

The chain has TRBV5-1 and TRBJ1-4; D not certain. The CDR3 has 16 amino acids. V was cut by 4 bases and J by 8 bases, with 21 bases left in between. Germline V gene data show CDR1 as SGHRS and CDR2 as YFSETQ. CDR3 DNA sequence: TGCGCCAGCAGCCTTATCTCCGACGTTTATCCCGAAAAACTGTTTTTT. Translated, it gives CASSLISDVYPEKLFF. Full variable domain (missing parts from reference TRBV5-1 and TRBJ1-4): KAGVTQTPRYLIKTRGQQVTLSCSPISGHRSVSWYQQTPGQGLQFLFEYFSETQRNKGNFPGRFSGRQFSNSRSEMNVSTLELGDSALYLCASSLISDVYPEKLFFGSGTQLSVL.

The rearrangement links TRBV19 to TRBJ1-2; D uncertain. This CDR3 spans 13 amino acids. V was pared by 7 bases and J by 3 bases, with 12 bases between. The V gene's germline CDR1 is LNHDA and CDR2 SQIVND (reference sequence). The CDR3 spells CASTADYYYGYTF. CDR3 DNA: TGTGCCAGTACTGCAGATTACTACTATGGCTACACCTTC.

The chain uses TRBV5-4 and TRBJ1-1; D unclear. Trimming took 0 bases from V and 1 from J, leaving 4 bases between them. This CDR3 is built from 13 residues. CDR1 SGHNT and CDR2 YYREEE come from the germline V gene (reference sequence). In DNA, the CDR3 is TGTGCCAGCAGCTTGGACTCGAACACTGAAGCTTTCTTT. The encoded protein is CASSLDSNTEAFF.

The rearrangement links TRBV28 to TRBJ1-1; D unresolved. Germline CDR1 MDHEN, CDR2 SYDVKM. The CDR3 covers 14 residues. The ends were cut back, 5 bases at V and 7 bases at J, with 17 bases in the middle. The CDR3 region is CASSALREEDEAFF. DNA of the CDR3: TGTGCCAGCAGTGCCTTAAGGGAGGAGGATGAAGCTTTCTTT.

The V and J genes are TRBV6-1 and TRBJ1-3; no clear D gene. The ends were cut back, 3 bases at V and 1 base at J, with 7 bases in the middle. The germline V gene has CDR1 MNHNS and CDR2 SASEGT. The CDR3 runs 14 residues. The CDR3 nucleotides read TGTGCCAGCAGTGAGACGGCTTCTGGAAACACCATATATTTT. Translated, it gives CASSETASGNTIYF.

This clone was picked up one time. The rearrangement joins TRBV12-5 to TRBJ2-1, with 8 nucleotides matching TRBD2. CDR3 length: 12 residues. Germline assignment: CDR1 LGHNT and CDR2 FRNRAP. The V gene end was trimmed by 6 bases and the J gene end by 13 bases; junction bases not matched to a gene: 8. CDR3 sequence: CASGQTREDQFF. The CDR3 bases are TGTGCTAGTGGACAGACGCGGGAGGACCAGTTCTTC.